Following are 29 T cell receptor beta chains from one sample sequenced in a study of blood T cells in healthy people across ages. Primed by a sample-barcoded 5' primer and a J-beta primer mix, a second PCR proceeded for about 7 to 11 cycles. Via MiXCR, TCRdb re-called the 5' RACE reads, giving one row per CDR3 protein. Here the sample spans about 690,000 distinct CDR3 sequences, around 43% being singletons. The specimen sequenced was blood. These receptors all stem from a man older than 75 in good health.

The CDR3 region has the DNA TGCAGCGTTGGGGCTAAGGGCAGCGAGCAGTACTTC. The encoded protein is CSVGAKGSEQYF. This chain uses TRBV29-1 with TRBJ2-7; D not certain. V lost 4 bases and J lost 6, with 13 bases in between. In germline, CDR1 is SQVTM, CDR2 ANQGSEA. The CDR3 length is 12 residues.

This clonotype was detected only a few times. The chain couples TRBV7-2 to TRBJ2-7, with D tentatively TRBD1 (6 bases). V lost 4 bases and J 4 bases, leaving 17 bases between the germline ends. Germline V gives CDR1 SGHTA, CDR2 FQGNSA. This CDR3 is 15 amino acids long. For the CDR3, the DNA is TGTGCCAGCAGCTCCCAACAGGGATCGAGGTACGAGCAGTACTTC. It translates to CASSSQQGSRYEQYF. Supplemented by reference TRBV7-2 and TRBJ2-7, the full variable domain reads GAGVSQSPSNKVTEKGKDVELRCDPISGHTALYWYRQSLGQGLEFLIYFQGNSAPDKSGLPSDRFSAERTGGSVSTLTIQRTQQEDSAVYLCASSSQQGSRYEQYFGPGTRLTVT.

Worth noting for this clonotype: This may be a read error: a much more frequent sequence differs by one nucleotide. The chain joins TRBV29-1 to TRBJ2-1; D unresolved. Trimming left V 6 bases short and J 7 bases short, with 10 bases between. The germline CDR1 and CDR2 sequences are SQVTM and ANQGSEA. The CDR3 spans 11 residues. Written as DNA, the CDR3 is TGCAGCGTCGCTGACATGAATGAGCAGTTCTTC. This translates into CSVADMNEQFF.

The chain has TRBV24-1 and TRBJ1-5; D call uncertain. V was cut by 3 bases and J by 5 bases, with 7 bases left in between. The CDR3 consists of 13 residues. Germline CDR1 reads KGHDR; CDR2 reads SFDVKD. The DNA of the CDR3 is TGTGCCACCAGTGATCAGAGGGATCAGCCCCAGCATTTT. Encoded protein: CATSDQRDQPQHF.

This clonotype was recorded a few times. The chain is built from TRBV29-1 and TRBJ2-5; unclear D gene. Germline CDR1 reads SQVTM; CDR2 reads ANQGSEA. The CDR3 totals 12 residues. The germline V and J ends were trimmed by 3 bases and 2 bases, with 7 bases remaining between them. The DNA of the CDR3 is TGCAGCGTTGAGACCTTTCAAGAGACCCAGTACTTC. It codes for CSVETFQETQYF.

V is TRBV24-1 and J is TRBJ2-3; D gene unclear. The CDR3 spans 13 residues. V was cut by 6 bases and J by 1 base, with 7 bases left in between. Per the germline V gene, CDR1 is KGHDR and CDR2 is SFDVKD. CDR3 coding DNA: TGTGCCACCAGTAGGGCGGGCACAGATACGCAGTATTTT. Protein sequence: CATSRAGTDTQYF.

V gene TRBV28 combines with J gene TRBJ1-5; a possible D gene is TRBD1 (6 bases). The CDR3 covers 13 residues. Germline V lookup: CDR1 MDHEN, CDR2 SYDVKM. Trimming took 6 bases from V and 5 from J, leaving 11 bases between them. CDR3: CASSTTGHQPQHF. The CDR3 DNA follows: TGTGCCAGCAGCACGACAGGTCATCAGCCCCAGCATTTT.

This clonotype was observed a few times. The chain carries TRBV20-1 and TRBJ2-7, with a tentative D call TRBD2 (6 bases). This CDR3 region has 15 residues. V lost 0 bases, J lost 3 bases, and 15 bases lay in between. Germline V gene sequence: CDR1 DFQATT, CDR2 SNEGSKA (reference sequence). The CDR3: CSARDQSGRNYEQYF. The CDR3 bases are TGCAGTGCTAGAGATCAGAGCGGGCGTAACTACGAGCAGTACTTC.

This clonotype has only a few counts. J is TRBJ2-3 and V is TRBV10-3; no clear D gene. Trimming removed 2 bases from V and 2 bases from J, with 8 bases in between. This CDR3 contains 14 residues. Germline values: CDR1 ENHRY, CDR2 SYGVKD. The CDR3 DNA sequence: TGTGCCATCAGTGAGGGACGTACCACAGATACGCAGTATTTT. It is translated as CAISEGRTTDTQYF.

The sample holds many counts of this clonotype. This sequence joins TRBV12-3 or TRBV12-4 and TRBJ2-4; D ambiguous. V lost 3 bases and J 9 bases, leaving 18 bases between the germline ends. The CDR3 runs to 15 residues. The CDR3: CASSFSFQPKAIQYF. In nucleotides, the CDR3 is TGTGCCAGCAGTTTCTCATTCCAGCCCAAGGCCATTCAGTACTTC.

V gene TRBV6-1 combines with J gene TRBJ2-7; the D gene could be TRBD1 or TRBD2 (5 bases each). Trimming pared 4 bases from V and 0 bases from J, leaving 13 bases between. Germline lookup yields CDR1 MNHNS and CDR2 SASEGT. CDR3 length: 15 residues. CDR3 in DNA: TGTGCCAGCAGTGCCGGGACGGGGAACTCCTACGAGCAGTACTTC. Translated: CASSAGTGNSYEQYF.

This sequence joins TRBV6-2 or TRBV6-3 and TRBJ2-7; D remains ambiguous. The germline V and J ends were trimmed by 5 bases and 3 bases, with 8 bases remaining between them. The CDR3 loop spans 12 amino acids. Germline loops: CDR1 MNHEY, CDR2 SVGEGT. Written as DNA, the CDR3 is TGTGCCAGCAGTAAAACAAACTACGAGCAGTACTTC. Protein sequence: CASSKTNYEQYF.

The rearrangement joins TRBV11-3 to TRBJ2-5; 10 bases are shared with TRBD2. The end of the DNA is better explained by TRBJ2-7, so the J call may be wrong. This CDR3 is built from 17 residues. In germline, CDR1 is SGHNT, CDR2 YENEEA. CDR3 DNA: TGTGCCAGCAGCGGAGGAGGGATAGCGGGAGGAAGAAACGAGCAGTACTTC. Translation gives CASSGGGIAGGRNEQYF.

The chain carries TRBV20-1 and TRBJ1-4; a possible D gene is TRBD1 (5 bases). V was shortened by 2 bases and J by 0 bases, with 13 bases between the two germline ends. CDR1 and CDR2 (germline): DFQATT, SNEGSKA (reference sequence). The CDR3 spans 16 residues. The CDR3 sequence is CSARPRGSSTNEKLFF. As DNA, the CDR3 is TGCAGTGCTAGACCCCGGGGGAGTTCAACTAATGAAAAACTGTTTTTT.

This clonotype appeared a few times. V is TRBV6-1 and J is TRBJ2-1; no reliable D call. Per the germline V gene, CDR1 is MNHNS and CDR2 is SASEGT. The CDR3 is 17 amino acids. V gave up 6 bases and J gave up 6 bases, with 24 bases separating them. The CDR3 nucleotides read TGTGCCAGCAGGCGCCAACCTTGGGCAGATCGGGCCAATGAGCAGTTCTTC. Translated: CASRRQPWADRANEQFF.

In regard to this clonotype: Possible read error: a much larger clone is one base away. The gene calls are TRBV4-1 and TRBJ2-7, with no clear D. The DNA end is a closer match to TRBJ2-4, so the J assignment may be wrong. CDR3 size: 13 residues. Per germline, CDR1 MGHRA and CDR2 YSYEKL. This CDR3 is CASSQGVAAIQYF. As DNA, the CDR3 is TGCGCCAGCAGCCAAGGGGTCGCGGCCATTCAGTACTTC.

This chain links TRBV25-1 with TRBJ2-3; D possibly corresponds to TRBD1 (6 bases). Trimming shortened V by 7 bases and J by 5 bases, and 13 bases separated the two germline ends. CDR1 and CDR2 (germline): MGHDK, SYGVNS. The CDR3 runs 13 residues. The CDR3 DNA reads TGTGCCAGCAAACAGGGAAGGGGAGATACGCAGTATTTT. It specifies CASKQGRGDTQYF.

This chain uses TRBV28 with TRBJ2-3; maybe TRBD2 (5 bases). The V end was cut by 9 bases, the J end by 2 bases, with 18 bases between. This CDR3 contains 15 residues. Looked up from germline, CDR1 is MDHEN and CDR2 is SYDVKM. The CDR3 reads CASSAAGGYTDTQYF. The DNA for the CDR3 is TGTGCCAGTTCAGCCGCGGGTGGCTACACAGATACGCAGTATTTT.

There are a few counts of this clonotype. The genes are TRBV20-1 and TRBJ2-7; D ambiguous. This CDR3 spans 15 amino acids. Germline CDR1 DFQATT, CDR2 SNEGSKA (reference sequence). The V end was cut by 0 bases, the J end by 5 bases, with 17 bases between. In DNA, the CDR3 is TGCAGTGCTAGAGATATGGGGAAGGGTTCGGACGAGCAGTACTTC. The encoded protein is CSARDMGKGSDEQYF.

This clonotype was seen many times. The rearrangement links TRBV21-1 to TRBJ1-6; the table's D call of TRBD1 was not tested on the DNA. TRBV21-1 is an annotated pseudogene. CDR3 length: 15 amino acids. CDR3 in DNA: TGTGCCAGCAGCCCGGGGGGACACATTAATTCACCCCTCCACTTT. This gives the protein CASSPGGHINSPLHF.

A few counts support this clonotype. This sequence joins TRBV12-3 or TRBV12-4 and TRBJ2-4; unclear D gene. This CDR3 is 12 amino acids long. Trimming left V 2 bases short and J 9 bases short, with 8 bases between. In DNA form, the CDR3 reads TGTGCCAGCAGTTTAAGAAGGAGCATTCAGTACTTC. Its protein product is CASSLRRSIQYF.

This clonotype has a single count. V gene TRBV4-2 combines with J gene TRBJ2-2; D perhaps matches TRBD1 (6 bases). This CDR3 region has 17 residues. Between the trimmed V and J ends, which lost 6 bases and 7 bases, there was a span of 24 bases. Germline V gene data show CDR1 as LGHNA and CDR2 as YNFKEQ. DNA of the CDR3: TGTGCCAGCAGGAAGATAGGGGCCAGGGGAATTAACGGGGAGCTGTTTTTT. This encodes CASRKIGARGINGELFF.

The V and J genes are TRBV12-3 or TRBV12-4 and TRBJ2-5; D tentatively reads TRBD1 or TRBD2 (6 bases each). V was shortened by 0 bases and J by 4 bases, with 12 bases between the two germline ends. This CDR3 has 15 residues. The CDR3 reads CASSLAEGGAETQYF. CDR3 sequence (DNA): TGTGCCAGCAGTTTAGCGGAGGGGGGAGCAGAGACCCAGTACTTC.

This clonotype was counted a few times. The rearrangement uses TRBV9 and TRBJ1-2; D gene ambiguous. V was trimmed by 0 bases and J by 1 base, leaving 10 bases between them. Germline values: CDR1 SGDLS, CDR2 YYNGEE. The CDR3 loop spans 15 amino acids. The CDR3 coding sequence is TGTGCCAGCAGCGTAGATCTCCGGGATAACTATGGCTACACCTTC. Translating gives CASSVDLRDNYGYTF.

This clonotype was detected only a few times. J is TRBJ2-7 and V is TRBV20-1, with D perhaps TRBD2 (5 bases). The CDR3 has 10 amino acids. Germline V lookup: CDR1 DFQATT, CDR2 SNEGSKA (reference sequence). The V end was cut by 3 bases, the J end by 7 bases, with 7 bases between. The CDR3 nucleotides read TGCAGTGCTAGTCGGGATGAGCAGTACTTC. It translates to CSASRDEQYF.

This clonotype showed up many times. The chain employs TRBV2 and TRBJ1-4, with D perhaps matching TRBD1 (5 bases). Germline V CDR1 and CDR2: SNHLY, FYNNEI. The V gene lost 9 bases and the J gene lost 0 bases, with 14 bases spanning the gap. The CDR3 loop spans 15 amino acids. In DNA form, the CDR3 reads TGTGCCAGTGGGGGAACCCTCGCAACTAATGAAAAACTGTTTTTT. Its translation is CASGGTLATNEKLFF.

This clonotype has more than one count but fewer than ten. The genes are TRBV7-2 and TRBJ1-4, with D uncertain. V was pared by 1 base and J by 0 bases, with 15 bases between. CDR1 is SGHTA, CDR2 FQGNSA, per germline. The length of the CDR3 is 18 residues. CDR3 sequence (DNA): TGTGCCAGCAGCTTAGATCAAATAAGGGCAGCAACTAATGAAAAACTGTTTTTT. This translates into CASSLDQIRAATNEKLFF.

This clonotype was seen only once. This chain joins TRBV20-1 and TRBJ2-3, with D tentatively TRBD1 or TRBD2 (5 bases each). CDR1 is DFQATT, CDR2 SNEGSKA, per germline (reference sequence). This CDR3 is 16 amino acids long. Trimming removed 6 bases at V and 0 bases at J, with 19 bases between. The CDR3 region has the DNA TGCAGTGCCCGAAGGGACGGATGCTCTAGCACAGATACGCAGTATTTT. This gives the protein CSARRDGCSSTDTQYF.

This clonotype was counted a few times. This chain links TRBV29-1 with TRBJ1-1, with D unclear. The V end lost 6 bases, the J end lost 0 bases, and 11 bases lay between the germline ends. The CDR3 has 13 amino acids. Germline values: CDR1 SQVTM, CDR2 ANQGSEA. Here the CDR3 DNA reads TGCAGCGTCCAAAATCCTTTGAACACTGAAGCTTTCTTT. Its translation: CSVQNPLNTEAFF.